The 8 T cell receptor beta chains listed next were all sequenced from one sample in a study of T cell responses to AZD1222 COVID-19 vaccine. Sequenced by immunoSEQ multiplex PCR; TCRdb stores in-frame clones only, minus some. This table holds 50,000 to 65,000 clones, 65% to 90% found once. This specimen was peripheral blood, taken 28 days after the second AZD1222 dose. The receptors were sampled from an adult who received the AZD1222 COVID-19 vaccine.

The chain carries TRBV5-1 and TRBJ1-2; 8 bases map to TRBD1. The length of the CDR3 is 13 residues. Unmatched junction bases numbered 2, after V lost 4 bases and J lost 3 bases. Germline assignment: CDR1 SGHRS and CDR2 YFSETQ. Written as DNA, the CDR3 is TGCGCCAGCAGCGTACAGGGGGACTATGGCTACACCTTC. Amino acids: CASSVQGDYGYTF.

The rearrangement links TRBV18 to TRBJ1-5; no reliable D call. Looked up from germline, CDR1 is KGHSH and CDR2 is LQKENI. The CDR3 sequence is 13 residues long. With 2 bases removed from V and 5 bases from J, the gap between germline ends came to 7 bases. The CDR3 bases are TGTGCCAGCTCACCAAGGGCGGATCAGCCCCAGCATTTT. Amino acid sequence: CASSPRADQPQHF.

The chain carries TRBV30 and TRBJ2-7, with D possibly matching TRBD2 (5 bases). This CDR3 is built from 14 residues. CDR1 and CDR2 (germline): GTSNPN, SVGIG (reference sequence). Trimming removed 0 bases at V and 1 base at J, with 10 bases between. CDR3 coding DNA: TGTGCCTGGAGTGTCTGGGGAGTATCCTACGAGCAGTACTTC. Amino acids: CAWSVWGVSYEQYF.

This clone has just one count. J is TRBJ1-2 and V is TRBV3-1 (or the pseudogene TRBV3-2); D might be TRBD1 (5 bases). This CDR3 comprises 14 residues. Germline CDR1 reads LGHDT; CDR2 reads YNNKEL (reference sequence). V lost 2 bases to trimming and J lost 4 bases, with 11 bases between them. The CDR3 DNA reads TGTGCCAGCAGCCAACAGGGATTTTCCTATGGCTACACCTTC. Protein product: CASSQQGFSYGYTF.

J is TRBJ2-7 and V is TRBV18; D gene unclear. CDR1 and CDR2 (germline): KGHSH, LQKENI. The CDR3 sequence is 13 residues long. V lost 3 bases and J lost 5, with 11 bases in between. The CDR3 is CASSPSGRDEQYF. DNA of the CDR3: TGTGCCAGCTCACCGTCTGGACGGGACGAGCAGTACTTC.

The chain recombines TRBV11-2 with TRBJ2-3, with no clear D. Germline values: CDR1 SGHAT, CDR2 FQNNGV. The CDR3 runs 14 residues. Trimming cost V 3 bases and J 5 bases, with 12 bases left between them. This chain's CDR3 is CASSFNRLIDTQYF. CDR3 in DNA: TGTGCCAGCAGCTTTAATAGGCTGATAGATACGCAGTATTTT.

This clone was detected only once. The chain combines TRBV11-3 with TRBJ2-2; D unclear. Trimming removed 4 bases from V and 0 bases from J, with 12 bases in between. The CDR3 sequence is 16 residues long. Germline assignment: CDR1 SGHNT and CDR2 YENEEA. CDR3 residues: CASSSDGHANTGELFF. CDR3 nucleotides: TGTGCCAGCAGCTCGGACGGGCACGCGAACACCGGGGAGCTGTTTTTT.

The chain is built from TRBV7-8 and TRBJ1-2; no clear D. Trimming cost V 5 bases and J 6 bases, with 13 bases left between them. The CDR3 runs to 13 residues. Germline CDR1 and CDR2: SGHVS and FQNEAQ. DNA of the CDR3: TGTGCCAGCAGCCCCCACCCTTATAATGGCTACACCTTC. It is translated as CASSPHPYNGYTF. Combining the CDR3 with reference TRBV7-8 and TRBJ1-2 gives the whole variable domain GAGVSQSPRYKVAKRGQDVALRCDPISGHVSLFWYQQALGQGPEFLTYFQNEAQLDKSGLPSDRFFAERPEGSVSTLKIQRTQQEDSAVYLCASSPHPYNGYTFGSGTRLTVV.